The 32 T cell receptor beta chains below were found in one sample sequenced in a study of OX40 agonist ivuxolimab in advanced cancers. Libraries were constructed by the immunoSEQ multiplex PCR assay. The table comes from immuneACCESS by way of TCRdb, which keeps in-frame sequences with V and J called. Part of the clones is missing from these tables; in studies checked, under half for an unresolved V gene and the rest for unknown reasons. The sample yields roughly 79,000 clones; about 90% were counted once. Of the sample, 0.53% is held by the ten largest clones. Sequencing used CD4+ or CD8+ T cells sorted from blood, obtained in a trial of the OX40 agonist ivuxolimab. These receptors all come from an adult with an advanced solid tumor such as melanoma, head and neck, liver or kidney cancer.

V usage is TRBV5-1 and J usage is TRBJ1-1, with D tentatively TRBD1 (5 bases). Germline assignment: CDR1 SGHRS and CDR2 YFSETQ. V lost 0 bases, J lost 4 bases, and 16 bases lay in between. This CDR3 is built from 16 residues. The CDR3 reads CASSLAFGGEGTEAFF. CDR3 sequence (DNA): TGCGCCAGCAGCTTGGCCTTCGGGGGGGAAGGCACTGAAGCTTTCTTT.

The J gene is TRBJ2-7, the V gene TRBV6-5, with TRBD2 identical over 7 bases. The germline V gene has CDR1 MNHEY and CDR2 SVGAGI. Unmatched junction bases numbered 7, after V lost 2 bases and J lost 3 bases. The CDR3 covers 15 residues. For the CDR3, the DNA is TGTGCCAGCAGTTACATCGCGGGAGTAGGCTACGAGCAGTACTTC. This translates into CASSYIAGVGYEQYF.

The chain couples TRBV5-1 to TRBJ1-1; D may be TRBD1 (5 bases). This CDR3 spans 14 amino acids. Trimming left V 1 base short and J 8 bases short, with 15 bases between. Per germline, CDR1 SGHRS and CDR2 YFSETQ. CDR3 in amino acids: CASSLKEGRAEAFF. In nucleotides, the CDR3 is TGCGCCAGCAGCTTGAAGGAGGGACGAGCGGAAGCTTTCTTT.

This chain joins TRBV4-3 and TRBJ2-7; D is ambiguous. CDR1 and CDR2 from the germline V gene are LGHNA and YSLEER. Trimming removed 0 bases from V and 2 bases from J, with 11 bases in between. This CDR3 comprises 15 residues. The CDR3 nucleotides are TGCGCCAGCAGCCAAGAAAGAGACTTTACCTACGAGCAGTACTTC. Translating gives CASSQERDFTYEQYF.

J is TRBJ2-5 and V is TRBV18; no clear D gene. The CDR3 is 11 residues long. Germline CDR1 reads KGHSH; CDR2 reads LQKENI. V was cut by 6 bases and J by 5 bases, with 7 bases left in between. The chain's CDR3 is CASSREETQYF. In nucleotides, the CDR3 is TGTGCCAGCTCGCGCGAGGAGACCCAGTACTTC.

The chain has TRBV11-2 and TRBJ2-6; possibly TRBD1 for D (6 bases). CDR1 is SGHAT, CDR2 FQNNGV, per germline. This CDR3 has 15 amino acids. V dropped 4 bases and J dropped 1 base, with 8 bases sitting between them. The CDR3 DNA reads as TGTGCCAGCAGCTCTCAGGGGTCTGGGGCCAACGTCCTGACTTTC. It encodes CASSSQGSGANVLTF.

The chain combines TRBV19 with TRBJ2-3; D may be TRBD2 (6 bases). The CDR3 has 14 amino acids. With 7 bases removed from V and 2 bases from J, the gap between germline ends came to 13 bases. Germline CDR1 is LNHDA and CDR2 is SQIVND (reference sequence). As DNA, the CDR3 is TGTGCCAGTATGACTAGGGACCTCACAGATACGCAGTATTTT. This translates into CASMTRDLTDTQYF.

This CDR3 is CASSFSGRSGDEQFF. The CDR3 coding sequence is TGCGCCAGCAGCTTCAGCGGGAGATCAGGCGATGAGCAGTTCTTC. This chain connects TRBV5-1 to TRBJ2-1; TRBD2 matches at 8 bases. This CDR3 comprises 15 residues. The germline V gene encodes CDR1 SGHRS and CDR2 YFSETQ. The V gene end was trimmed by 2 bases and the J gene end by 8 bases; junction bases not matched to a gene: 9.

The chain employs TRBV5-6 and TRBJ2-7; D might be TRBD2 (6 bases). Between the trimmed V and J ends, which lost 0 bases and 6 bases, there was a span of 10 bases. CDR3 length: 13 residues. CDR1 and CDR2 (germline): SGHDT, YYEEEE. The CDR3 region has the DNA TGTGCCAGCAGCTTGGCCCTGGGGGGCGAGCAGTACTTC. This gives the protein CASSLALGGEQYF.

V and J are TRBV5-6 and TRBJ1-5; D gene ambiguous. V lost 1 base, J lost 0 bases, and 8 bases lay in between. The CDR3 has 15 amino acids. Germline V gives CDR1 SGHDT, CDR2 YYEEEE. The DNA for the CDR3 is TGTGCCAGCAGCTTGATTGAGTATAGCAATCAGCCCCAGCATTTT. It specifies CASSLIEYSNQPQHF. Full variable domain (rest looked up from reference TRBV5-6 and TRBJ1-5): DAGVTQSPTHLIKTRGQQVTLRCSPKSGHDTVSWYQQALGQGPQFIFQYYEEEERQRGNFPDRFSGHQFPNYSSELNVNALLLGDSALYLCASSLIEYSNQPQHFGDGTRLSIL.

This sequence joins TRBV4-2 and TRBJ2-1; 9 bases match TRBD2. The CDR3 is 16 residues long. Germline values: CDR1 LGHNA, CDR2 YNFKEQ. Trimming took 3 bases from V and 6 from J; bases not matched to a gene: 9. CDR3 DNA sequence: TGTGCCAGCAGCCAGGCAGTAGCGGGAGTCGGCAATGAGCAGTTCTTC. Protein: CASSQAVAGVGNEQFF.

CDR3 region: CASSQSSRGYGYTF. CDR3 bases: TGTGCCAGCAGCCAATCATCACGGGGTTATGGCTACACCTTC. The chain couples TRBV7-8 to TRBJ1-2; D is undetermined. The CDR3 sequence is 14 residues long. Germline CDR1 SGHVS, CDR2 FQNEAQ. V dropped 5 bases and J dropped 5 bases, with 15 bases sitting between them.

The chain recombines TRBV7-9 with TRBJ1-2; unclear D gene. Germline loops: CDR1 SEHNR, CDR2 FQNEAQ (reference sequence). V was pared by 3 bases and J by 7 bases, with 15 bases between. This CDR3 contains 14 residues. Here the CDR3 DNA reads TGTGCCAGCAGCTTGGGAGGGTTGATATCTGGCTACACCTTC. Translated, it gives CASSLGGLISGYTF.

The CDR3 loop is CASSYSGQGGQPQHF. In DNA form, the CDR3 reads TGTGCCAGCAGTTACTCCGGGCAGGGCGGCCAGCCCCAGCATTTT. The genes are TRBV6-5 and TRBJ1-5; D may be TRBD1 (5 bases). The germline V gene has CDR1 MNHEY and CDR2 SVGAGI. This CDR3 is 15 amino acids long. Trimming shortened V by 0 bases and J by 7 bases, and 13 bases separated the two germline ends.

The genes are TRBV7-3 and TRBJ1-1, with a possible D match to TRBD1 (5 bases). V shed 2 bases and J shed 0 bases, with 13 bases lying between them. CDR3 size: 16 residues. The germline V gene has CDR1 SGHTA and CDR2 FQGTGA. In DNA form, the CDR3 reads TGTGCCAGCAGCTTACGGGGGTTGGGCATGAACACTGAAGCTTTCTTT. It specifies CASSLRGLGMNTEAFF. The full variable domain, with the rest looked up from reference TRBV7-3 and TRBJ1-1, is GAGVSQTPSNKVTEKGKYVELRCDPISGHTALYWYRQSLGQGPEFLIYFQGTGAADDSGLPNDRFFAVRPEGSVSTLKIQRTERGDSAVYLCASSLRGLGMNTEAFFGQGTRLTVV.

A remark on this clone: The junction differs from germline at one of its ends, possibly a read error. This rearrangement joins TRBV7-7 to TRBJ2-1, with 10 bases aligning to TRBD2. Germline V CDR1 and CDR2: SSHAT, FNYEAQ (reference sequence). This CDR3 has 15 residues. The CDR3 region has the DNA TGTGCTAGCAGCTTAGGGACTAGCGACTACAATGAGCAGTTCTTC. Its protein is CASSLGTSDYNEQFF.

The CDR3 sequence is CASSIYSDRPVNEQYF. CDR3 nucleotide sequence: TGTGCCAGTAGTATTTATTCGGACAGGCCGGTAAACGAGCAGTACTTC. This chain links TRBV19 with TRBJ2-7; TRBD1 aligns across 7 bases. The J segment lost 5 bases and the V segment lost 3 bases, leaving 13 bases of the junction unmatched. This CDR3 contains 16 residues. Per germline, CDR1 LNHDA and CDR2 SQIVND (reference sequence).

This chain joins TRBV11-2 and TRBJ2-1; 8 nucleotides align to TRBD2. V lost 4 bases, J lost 4 bases, and 6 bases stayed unmatched. Germline V lookup: CDR1 SGHAT, CDR2 FQNNGV. This CDR3 spans 15 amino acids. CDR3 nucleotides: TGTGCCAGCAGCTACCAAGCGGGAGCTTACAATGAGCAGTTCTTC. This sequence encodes CASSYQAGAYNEQFF.

The chain employs TRBV29-1 and TRBJ1-2; TRBD1 aligns across 7 bases. This CDR3 is 13 amino acids long. Germline V gene data show CDR1 as SQVTM and CDR2 as ANQGSEA. V was clipped by 3 bases and J by 6 bases; unmatched bases: 7. CDR3 coding DNA: TGCAGCGTTGAGACAGGGTTGGGGCATGGCTACACCTTC. Its translation is CSVETGLGHGYTF.

V usage is TRBV5-5 and J usage is TRBJ1-5; the D is unclear. With 2 bases removed from V and 1 base from J, the gap between germline ends came to 19 bases. The germline V gene encodes CDR1 SGHKS and CDR2 YYEKEE (reference sequence). The CDR3 is 18 residues long. CDR3 sequence: CASSFKAGLEGSNQPQHF. CDR3 DNA: TGTGCCAGCAGCTTTAAGGCCGGACTCGAAGGGAGCAATCAGCCCCAGCATTTT.

The chain is built from TRBV28 and TRBJ2-2; D gene uncertain. The CDR3 sequence is 16 residues long. V lost 9 bases to trimming and J lost 5 bases, with 22 bases between them. Germline lookup yields CDR1 MDHEN and CDR2 SYDVKM. CDR3 in DNA: TGTGCCAGTAAAGACGACGGTGCCCTCTGGACCGGGGAGCTGTTTTTT. Amino acid sequence: CASKDDGALWTGELFF.

CDR3 DNA sequence: TGTGCCTTGCTGGGGGGTGGTCAGCCCCAGCATTTT. Protein: CALLGGGQPQHF. The chain uses TRBV5-4 and TRBJ1-5, with D tentatively TRBD1 (5 bases). Trimming pared 10 bases from V and 6 bases from J, leaving 14 bases between. CDR1 and CDR2 from the germline V gene are SGHNT and YYREEE (reference sequence). The CDR3 sequence is 12 residues long.

This chain joins TRBV19 and TRBJ2-7; 9 positions agree with TRBD2. V was clipped by 5 bases and J by 2 bases; unmatched bases: 7. CDR1 and CDR2 from the germline V gene are LNHDA and SQIVND (reference sequence). This CDR3 spans 15 amino acids. As DNA, the CDR3 is TGTGCCAGTAGTGCTAGCGGGATGATAACCTACGAGCAGTACTTC. It specifies CASSASGMITYEQYF.

This chain connects TRBV5-1 to TRBJ2-5; 9 bases agree with TRBD2. Trimming removed 4 bases from V and 5 bases from J; junction bases left unmatched: 12. Per germline, CDR1 SGHRS and CDR2 YFSETQ. CDR3 length: 16 residues. The CDR3 nucleotides are TGCGCCAGCAGCCGGATGACTAGCGGACCTCAGGAGACCCAGTACTTC. Its protein product is CASSRMTSGPQETQYF.

This clone was observed a handful of times. The V gene is TRBV19, the J gene TRBJ1-3, with 8 bases lining up with TRBD1. V shed 5 bases and J 4 bases; nucleotides not matched to a gene: 10. Germline CDR1 LNHDA, CDR2 SQIVND (reference sequence). The CDR3 has 16 residues. CDR3 amino acids: CASSPGTGNIGNTIYF. CDR3 nucleotides: TGTGCCAGTAGTCCCGGGACAGGAAATATCGGAAACACCATATATTTT. Full variable domain (missing parts from reference TRBV19 and TRBJ1-3): DGGITQSPKYLFRKEGQNVTLSCEQNLNHDAMYWYRQDPGQGLRLIYYSQIVNDFQKGDIAEGYSVSREKKESFPLTVTSAQKNPTAFYLCASSPGTGNIGNTIYFGEGSWLTVV.

The genes are TRBV6-4 and TRBJ2-2; 10 nucleotides match TRBD1. CDR3 length: 14 residues. Germline trimming cut 6 bases from V and 4 bases from J; bases unmatched to any gene: 2. Germline CDR1 and CDR2: MRHNA and SNTAGT. The CDR3 region has the DNA TGTGCCAGCAGGGGACAGGGGCGCACCGGGGAGCTGTTTTTT. It translates to CASRGQGRTGELFF.

The chain carries TRBV5-1 and TRBJ2-2; possible D gene TRBD2, 7 bases. CDR1 is SGHRS and CDR2 is YFSETQ in the germline V gene. V was trimmed by 2 bases and J by 0 bases, leaving 14 bases between them. This CDR3 has 17 amino acids. The CDR3 region has the DNA TGCGCCAGCAGCTTTTTTGGGAGGGGGTCGAACACCGGGGAGCTGTTTTTT. Protein sequence: CASSFFGRGSNTGELFF.

This clone was detected only a few times. The V and J genes are TRBV5-1 and TRBJ2-1, with 14 bases fitting TRBD2. Germline assignment: CDR1 SGHRS and CDR2 YFSETQ. V gave up 1 base and J gave up 9 bases; unmatched junction bases: 3. The CDR3 is 15 residues long. The CDR3 nucleotides read TGCGCCAGCAGCTTGAAGGGACTAGCGGGAGCTGAGCAGTTCTTC. Residues: CASSLKGLAGAEQFF.

The V and J genes are TRBV10-2 and TRBJ1-5, with D possibly TRBD1 on 5 matching bases. Trimming removed 7 bases at V and 3 bases at J, with 22 bases between. There are 17 residues in the CDR3. The germline gives CDR1 WSHSY, CDR2 SAAADI. In DNA, the CDR3 is TGCGCCAGCATGATTCCAGTTCCGGGACGCAACAATCAGCCCCAGCATTTT. Translating gives CASMIPVPGRNNQPQHF.

The V and J genes are TRBV4-1 and TRBJ1-2; 7 nucleotides agree with TRBD1. This CDR3 region has 17 residues. Germline V gene sequence: CDR1 MGHRA, CDR2 YSYEKL. Losses at the gene ends were 4 bases for V and 1 base for J; bases not matched to a gene: 12. The CDR3 nucleotides are TGCGCCAGCAGCCGAGCGGAGACAGGGAGAATTAACTATGGCTACACCTTC. Its translation is CASSRAETGRINYGYTF.

This chain links TRBV5-1 with TRBJ2-3, with D perhaps given as TRBD1 or TRBD2 (6 bases each). CDR3 length: 15 residues. Per germline, CDR1 SGHRS and CDR2 YFSETQ. The V end was cut by 1 base, the J end by 0 bases, with 9 bases between. CDR3 region: CASSLQGTSTDTQYF. The CDR3 DNA reads TGCGCCAGCAGCTTGCAGGGGACTAGCACAGATACGCAGTATTTT.

DNA of the CDR3: TGTGCCAGCTCACAGGCATTGCTATACAATGAGCAGTTCTTC. Encoded protein: CASSQALLYNEQFF. The chain joins TRBV18 to TRBJ2-1; no definite D call. The CDR3 covers 14 residues. V was cut by 4 bases and J by 4 bases, with 11 bases left in between. Germline V gene sequence: CDR1 KGHSH, CDR2 LQKENI.